The text below deals with one T cell receptor (beta chain). Antigen specificity is unknown. Punch biopsies of lesional scalp, plus peripheral blood, were taken from alopecia areata patients. These data belong to a study of CD8+ T cells in alopecia areata. Study-wide results and limits: Among the cells sequenced in scalp samples are also the resident alphabeta T cells of normal skin.

Following RNA extraction, reverse transcription yielded cDNA that acted as the sequencing template. The data were produced by immunoSEQ multiplex PCR, yet TCRdb's version contains in-frame clones alone and is incomplete. Of 120,000 or so clones listed, around 48% are singletons. CDR1 and CDR2 from the germline V gene are LNHDA and SQIVND (reference sequence). V was pared by 6 bases and J by 4 bases, with 18 bases between. The CDR3 covers 15 residues. The clonotype was recovered from a human donor with alopecia areata. The chain employs TRBV19 and TRBJ1-2; unclear D gene. Specimen: NKG2D-low CD8+ T cells sorted from blood. The CDR3 is CASRAGIHAFYGYTF. Written as DNA, the CDR3 is TGTGCCAGTAGAGCCGGGATCCATGCCTTCTATGGCTACACCTTC.